This TCR beta chain was sequenced in a study of T cell repertoires in cytomegalovirus infection. For the study at large: The authors relied on CMV epitopes, both recently identified HLA-C-restricted and well-studied HLA-B-restricted. Public TCR beta signatures marked donors with CMV infection and the matching HLA.

Study findings and constraints: Cumulative public TCR beta family frequency identified CMV carriers with the relevant HLA. Ex vivo responses were dominated by HLA-C-restricted CMV-specific TCR beta clonotypes.

Each CDR3 protein gets one entry after TCRdb re-called the reads with MiXCR. The table shows approximately 270,000 distinct CDR3 sequences, with about 20% occurring only once. Remarks on this clonotype: Its cognate antigen is unknown.

V lost 2 bases to trimming and J lost 4 bases, with 15 bases between them. Per the germline V gene, CDR1 is MNHEY and CDR2 is SVGEGT. This CDR3 is 16 amino acids long. The input for sequencing was cultured PBMCs, taken from culture after CMV antigen stimulation. The sequence was collected from a human donor in good health (CMV status not recorded). Some clones in this sample may be carry-over from other donors' samples. The chain carries TRBV6-2 or TRBV6-3 and TRBJ2-1; possibly TRBD1 for D (5 bases). The CDR3: CASSYRDRSPYNEQFF. The CDR3 DNA is TGTGCCAGCAGTTACCGTGACAGATCCCCATACAATGAGCAGTTCTTC.